This T cell receptor beta chain was retrieved from a study of blood T cells in healthy people across ages. In terms of origin and age, donors were healthy Caucasian individuals from Russia aged about 6 to 90. At least 6 million PBMCs were isolated per sample. The CDR3 is made up of 11 amino acids. V was cut by 5 bases and J by 10 bases, with 12 bases left in between. Germline V lookup: CDR1 MNHEY, CDR2 SVGAGI. A sample-barcoded 5' primer and a J-beta primer mix were used in a second PCR of about 7 to 11 cycles. A single record per CDR3 protein comes from TCRdb applying MiXCR to the 5' RACE reads. The table lists 850,000 to 1,300,000 distinct CDR3 sequences, over 35% of them singletons. This clonotype has just a few counts. Its antigen is still unknown. Findings of the study overall: Diversity of TCR beta correlated strongly with naive T cell percentage. With donor CMV status unknown, expanded clonotype changes were possibly confounded.

The receptor comes from a woman aged 55-75 years in good health. The sequenced sample was blood. The J gene is TRBJ2-7, the V gene TRBV6-5, with D tentatively TRBD2 (5 bases). The CDR3 DNA is TGTGCCAGCAGTGCCGGGATTTATCAGTACTTC. The encoded protein is CASSAGIYQYF.